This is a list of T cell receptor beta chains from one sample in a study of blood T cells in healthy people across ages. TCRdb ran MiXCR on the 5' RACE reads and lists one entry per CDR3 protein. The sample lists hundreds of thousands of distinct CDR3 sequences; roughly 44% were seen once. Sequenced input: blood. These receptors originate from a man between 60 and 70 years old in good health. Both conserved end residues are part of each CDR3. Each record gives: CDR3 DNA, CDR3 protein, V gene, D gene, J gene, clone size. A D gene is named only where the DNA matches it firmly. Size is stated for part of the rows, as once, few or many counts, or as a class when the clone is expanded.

CDR3nt: TGTGCCAGCCAGGTTGGTATTGAGCAGTTCTTC
CDR3aa: CASQVGIEQFF
v_gene: TRBV7-2
d_gene: .
j_gene: TRBJ2-1
abundance: .

CDR3nt: TGTGCCAGCAGTGTATACAGGGTTAGCAATCAGCCCCAGCATTTT
CDR3aa: CASSVYRVSNQPQHF
v_gene: TRBV6-1
d_gene: .
j_gene: TRBJ1-5
abundance: .

CDR3nt: TGTGCCAGCAGCGACTCAGGGAACCCCTACAATGAGCAGTTCTTC
CDR3aa: CASSDSGNPYNEQFF
v_gene: TRBV9
d_gene: .
j_gene: TRBJ2-1
abundance: .

CDR3nt: TGCGCCAGCAGTGACCGACCGCCCTACGAGCAGTACTTC
CDR3aa: CASSDRPPYEQYF
v_gene: TRBV10-2
d_gene: .
j_gene: TRBJ2-7
abundance: few

CDR3nt: TGTGCCAGCAGTTACTCGAGTGGGACCCGAGACTATGGCTACACCTTC
CDR3aa: CASSYSSGTRDYGYTF
v_gene: TRBV6-5
d_gene: .
j_gene: TRBJ1-2
abundance: .

CDR3nt: TGTGCCAGCAGACCCCTAGCGGGCCACTACAATGAGCAGTTCTTC
CDR3aa: CASRPLAGHYNEQFF
v_gene: TRBV12-3/TRBV12-4
d_gene: TRBD2
j_gene: TRBJ2-1
abundance: .

CDR3nt: TGTGCCAGCAGTGAAGGGACGGTGGTAGGGGAGACCCAGTACTTC
CDR3aa: CASSEGTVVGETQYF
v_gene: TRBV6-1
d_gene: .
j_gene: TRBJ2-5
abundance: few

CDR3nt: TGTGCCAGCAGATTGCGGAATGAGCAGTTCTTC
CDR3aa: CASRLRNEQFF
v_gene: TRBV2
d_gene: .
j_gene: TRBJ2-1
abundance: .

CDR3nt: TGCAGCGTAAGACAGGGGAACACTGAAGCTTTCTTT
CDR3aa: CSVRQGNTEAFF
v_gene: TRBV29-1
d_gene: TRBD1
j_gene: TRBJ1-1
abundance: few

CDR3nt: TGTGCCATCAGTGGAGGGAGCCTTAGCACAGATACGCAGTATTTT
CDR3aa: CAISGGSLSTDTQYF
v_gene: TRBV10-3
d_gene: .
j_gene: TRBJ2-3
abundance: few

CDR3nt: TGTGCCAGCAGCGTAGGGTTACCGAGGCATGAGCAGTTCTTT
CDR3aa: CASSVGLPRHEQFF
v_gene: TRBV11-2
d_gene: .
j_gene: TRBJ2-1
abundance: .

CDR3nt: TGCGCCAGCAGCCAAGATCTTTTGGAGCCTAACTATGGCTACACCTTC
CDR3aa: CASSQDLLEPNYGYTF
v_gene: TRBV4-1
d_gene: .
j_gene: TRBJ1-2
abundance: many